Here is one T cell receptor (beta chain) with its context. Antigen unknown. Each CDR3 protein gets one entry after TCRdb re-called the reads with MiXCR. The sample has around 99,000 distinct CDR3 sequences, around 29% seen once; the top ten hold 80% to 90%. This sample is part of a study of T cell repertoires in cytomegalovirus infection. In the study overall: The authors used CMV epitopes that were HLA-C-restricted (recently identified) and HLA-B-restricted (well studied). It can be stated that public TCR beta signatures indicated CMV infection as well as a matching HLA type.

Findings of the study overall: The study identified carriers of CMV plus the relevant HLA from cumulative public TCR beta family frequency. Ex vivo responses were dominated by HLA-C-restricted CMV-specific TCR beta clonotypes.

The CDR3 sequence is 13 residues long. Germline loops: CDR1 MNHEY, CDR2 SVGAGI. With 7 bases clipped from V and 5 bases from J, the junction kept 7 bases outside the gene matches. The sequences come from CD8+ T cells from cultured PBMCs, collected from culture after CMV antigen stimulation. V is TRBV6-5 and J is TRBJ1-1; 7 nucleotides line up with TRBD1. The TCR originated in a human donor in good health (CMV status not recorded). Some clones in this sample may be carry-over from other donors' samples. The CDR3 sequence is CASNNRGSTEAFF. CDR3 sequence (DNA): TGTGCCAGCAACAACAGGGGATCGACTGAAGCTTTCTTT.